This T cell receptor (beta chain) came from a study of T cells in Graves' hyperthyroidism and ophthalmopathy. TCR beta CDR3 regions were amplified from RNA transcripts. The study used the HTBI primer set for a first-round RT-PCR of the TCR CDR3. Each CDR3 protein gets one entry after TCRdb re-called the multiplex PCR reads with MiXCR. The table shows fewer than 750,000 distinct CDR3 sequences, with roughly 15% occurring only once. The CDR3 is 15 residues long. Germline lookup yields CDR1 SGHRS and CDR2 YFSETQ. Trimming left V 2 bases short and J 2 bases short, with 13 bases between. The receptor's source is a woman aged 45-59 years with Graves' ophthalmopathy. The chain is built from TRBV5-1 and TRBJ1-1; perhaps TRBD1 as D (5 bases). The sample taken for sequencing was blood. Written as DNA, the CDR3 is TGCGCCAGCAGCTTCTTGGGGACGGATAACACTGAAGCTTTCTTT. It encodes CASSFLGTDNTEAFF.